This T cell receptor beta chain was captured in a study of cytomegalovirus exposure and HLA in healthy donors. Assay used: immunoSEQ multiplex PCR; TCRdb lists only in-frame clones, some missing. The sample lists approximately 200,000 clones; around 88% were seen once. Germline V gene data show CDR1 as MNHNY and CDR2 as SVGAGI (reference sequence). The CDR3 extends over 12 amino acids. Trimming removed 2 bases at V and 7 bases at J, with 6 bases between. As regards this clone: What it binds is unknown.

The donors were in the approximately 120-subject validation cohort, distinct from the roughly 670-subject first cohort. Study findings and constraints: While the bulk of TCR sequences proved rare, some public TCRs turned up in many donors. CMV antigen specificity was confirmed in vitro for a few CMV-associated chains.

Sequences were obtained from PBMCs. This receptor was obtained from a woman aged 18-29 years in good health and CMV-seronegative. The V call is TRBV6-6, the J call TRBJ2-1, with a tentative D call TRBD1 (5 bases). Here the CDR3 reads CASSYRGNEQFF. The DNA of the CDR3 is TGTGCCAGCAGTTACAGGGGAAATGAGCAGTTCTTC.